This is a list of T cell receptor beta chains from one sample in a study of beta chain features in type 1 diabetes. Here immunoSEQ multiplex PCR was the method, and the copy in TCRdb shows in-frame clones only, minus some. The sample has just over 450,000 clones; around 28% are singletons. Sequenced material: naive CD4+ T cells from blood. Receptor source: a man younger than 35 in good health. Both conserved end residues are part of each CDR3. Fields, in order: J gene, V gene, CDR3 protein.

TRBJ2-2 | TRBV28 | CASSFSGRELFF
TRBJ2-2 | TRBV9 | CASKLAGGPIGELFF
TRBJ2-3 | TRBV11-2 | CASSLARTPSPQYF
TRBJ2-2 | TRBV29-1 | CSALGTSATGELFF
TRBJ2-1 | TRBV5-4 | CASSPGTSGFYNEQFF
TRBJ2-7 | TRBV19 | CASSRDRLSYEQYF
TRBJ2-5 | TRBV7-7 | CASSPPSRGSRVGETQYF
TRBJ2-5 | TRBV5-1 | CASSLISAGGGETQYF
TRBJ2-1 | TRBV25-1 | CASNPPGSYNEQFF
TRBJ2-7 | TRBV25-1 | CASGTSGFYEQYF
TRBJ2-7 | TRBV5-4 | CASSTAGTFPYEQYF
TRBJ2-7 | TRBV6-6 | CASRSPPGAYEQYF
TRBJ2-5 | TRBV28 | CASSYKETQYF
TRBJ2-7 | TRBV7-9 | CASSPRGSTYEQYF
TRBJ2-5 | TRBV4-1 | CASSRGTGPQETQYF
TRBJ2-1 | TRBV29-1 | CSVEEAPGQGGYNEQFF
TRBJ2-1 | TRBV4-3 | CASSQGLAASSYNEQFF
TRBJ2-7 | TRBV4-3 | CASSLRAGVITYEQYF
TRBJ2-1 | TRBV7-9 | CASSRGPSGAYNEQFF
TRBJ2-7 | TRBV25-1 | CASVMTGGNSYEQYF
TRBJ1-2 | TRBV30 | CAWTLPGGTWSYTF
TRBJ2-7 | TRBV15 | CATSRGNEQYF
TRBJ2-5 | TRBV15 | CATSRDHKGVTQYF
TRBJ2-1 | TRBV9 | CAGTSGSSDEQFF
TRBJ2-3 | TRBV5-1 | CASSEASGTQLTDTQYF
TRBJ2-7 | TRBV7-9 | CASSLPGAYEQYF
TRBJ2-3 | TRBV9 | CASSTYLSTQYF
TRBJ1-5 | TRBV30 | CAWSGLNQPQHF
TRBJ2-7 | TRBV29-1 | CSVAPSVLFYEQYF
TRBJ2-7 | TRBV11-2 | CASRKTGLNEQYF
TRBJ2-5 | TRBV9 | CASSGEAQEGTQYF
TRBJ1-1 | TRBV29-1 | CSAGGMATEAFF
TRBJ1-2 | TRBV7-9 | CASSSSTPAARGYTF
TRBJ2-5 | TRBV7-6 | CASSFGPFSGGETQYF
TRBJ1-1 | TRBV30 | CAWTGFGRRTEAFF
TRBJ2-5 | TRBV28 | CASRSGGSEETQYF
TRBJ2-5 | TRBV9 | CASSVAGGLGQTQYF
TRBJ2-2 | TRBV18 | CASSRTGGELFF
TRBJ2-7 | TRBV5-1 | CASSLVPSGSFYEQYF
TRBJ2-7 | TRBV11-2 | CASSLPGQGVSYEQYF
TRBJ2-1 | TRBV7-9 | CASSLLAGYEQFF
TRBJ1-1 | TRBV30 | CAWSRGVTEAFF
TRBJ2-3 | TRBV6-6 | CASLGAGGLVDTQYF
TRBJ2-5 | TRBV11-2 | CASSLELATSFKTQYF
TRBJ2-6 | TRBV25-1 | CASSGEAGLGDVLTF
TRBJ2-7 | TRBV5-1 | CASSFLVAGAYEQYF
TRBJ2-6 | TRBV4-3 | CASSQGAYRGNSGANVLTF
TRBJ2-3 | TRBV7-2 | CASTRSRGPDTQYF
TRBJ2-6 | TRBV29-1 | CSALSGAGANVLTF
TRBJ2-1 | TRBV9 | CASSVGQSSYNEQFF